The rows below give T cell receptor beta chains drawn from one sample of a study of cytomegalovirus exposure and HLA in healthy donors. The data were produced by immunoSEQ multiplex PCR, yet TCRdb's version contains in-frame clones alone and is incomplete. The sample includes about 190,000 clones, roughly 80% of them seen just once. Sequencing input: PBMCs. These receptors all stem from a man aged 35 to 55 in good health and CMV-seropositive. Both conserved end residues are part of each CDR3. D genes are given only for firm matches. Size is omitted from some rows. Given values are once, few, many or a class for expanded clones.

NA	TRBD1	TRBV11-3	17	TRBJ2-2	CASSSLQGARTDGELFF	TGTGCCAGCAGCTCACTACAGGGGGCGAGGACCGACGGGGAGCTGTTTTTT
once	NA	TRBV27	11	TRBJ1-1	CASTRGAEAFF	TGTGCCAGCACTAGAGGCGCTGAAGCTTTCTTT
NA	TRBD2	TRBV28	15	TRBJ2-2	CASSFGGRPTGELFF	TGTGCCAGCAGTTTCGGCGGGAGGCCCACCGGGGAGCTGTTTTTT
few	TRBD2	TRBV6-1	15	TRBJ2-2	CASISGTIFAGELFF	TGTGCCAGCATTTCCGGGACTATCTTCGCCGGGGAGCTGTTTTTT
NA	NA	TRBV5-1	15	TRBJ1-3	CASRPDLLSGNTIYF	TGCGCCAGCAGACCCGACTTGCTCTCTGGAAACACCATATATTTT
NA	NA	TRBV6-5	13	TRBJ2-7	CASSYSRGSEQYF	TGTGCCAGCAGTTACTCGAGAGGGTCCGAGCAGTACTTC
NA	TRBD1	TRBV15	17	TRBJ1-2	CATSSRTGGGPPSGYTF	TGTGCCACCAGCTCCCGGACAGGGGGAGGCCCCCCCAGCGGCTACACCTTC
NA	TRBD1	TRBV7-2	13	TRBJ2-7	CASSFDRAYEQYF	TGTGCCAGCAGCTTCGACAGGGCCTACGAGCAGTACTTC
once	NA	TRBV27	15	TRBJ2-1	CASSSSGEPDNEQFF	TGTGCCAGCAGTTCCTCAGGGGAACCCGACAATGAGCAGTTCTTC
NA	TRBD1	TRBV7-6	15	TRBJ2-5	CASSLGRQGAETQYF	TGTGCCAGCAGCTTAGGGAGGCAGGGGGCGGAGACCCAGTACTTC
NA	TRBD1	TRBV2	15	TRBJ1-5	CASSTHRGSNQPQHF	TGTGCCAGCAGTACCCACAGGGGAAGTAATCAGCCCCAGCATTTT
NA	NA	TRBV5-1	15	TRBJ2-5	CASSLSAQIQETQYF	TGCGCCAGCAGCTTGAGCGCACAAATCCAAGAGACCCAGTACTTC
NA	TRBD2	TRBV30	14	TRBJ2-7	CAWSSLAGRDEQYF	TGTGCCTGGAGCTCACTAGCGGGACGGGATGAGCAGTACTTC
NA	NA	TRBV5-1	14	TRBJ2-2	CASSSGGKGGELFF	TGCGCCAGCAGCTCAGGTGGCAAAGGCGGGGAGCTGTTTTTT
NA	NA	TRBV6-1	15	TRBJ1-2	CASSEGEAGVRGYTF	TGTGCCAGCAGTGAGGGAGAGGCAGGGGTGAGAGGCTACACCTTC
NA	TRBD1	TRBV5-1	13	TRBJ1-2	CASSPTGDYGYTF	TGCGCCAGCAGCCCAACAGGGGACTATGGCTACACCTTC
NA	NA	TRBV6-1	14	TRBJ1-3	CASSLVISGNTIYF	TGTGCCAGCAGCCTAGTGATTTCTGGAAACACCATATATTTT
once	TRBD2	TRBV27	14	TRBJ2-7	CASSNLAGGYEQYF	TGTGCCAGCAGTAACCTAGCGGGGGGCTACGAGCAGTACTTC
NA	TRBD1	TRBV4-2	15	TRBJ2-5	CASSQEHRGSETQYF	TGTGCCAGCAGCCAAGAACACAGGGGGTCGGAGACCCAGTACTTC
NA	NA	TRBV28	14	TRBJ2-3	CASISGASTDTQYF	TGTGCCAGCATAAGCGGAGCAAGCACAGATACGCAGTATTTT
NA	TRBD1	TRBV7-3	13	TRBJ2-1	CASSPQGGYEQFF	TGTGCCAGCAGCCCCCAAGGGGGCTATGAGCAGTTCTTC
NA	TRBD1	TRBV7-9	16	TRBJ2-2	CASSFDRGIDTGELFF	TGTGCCAGCAGCTTTGACAGGGGGATTGACACCGGGGAGCTGTTTTTT
NA	NA	TRBV7-2	15	TRBJ2-5	CASSLISQNQETQYF	TGTGCCAGCAGCTTAATCTCCCAGAACCAAGAGACCCAGTACTTC
NA	NA	TRBV5-6	13	TRBJ2-3	CASSFISTDTQYF	TGTGCCAGCAGCTTTATAAGCACAGATACGCAGTATTTT
NA	NA	TRBV12-5	11	TRBJ2-7	CASGSPGLQYF	TGTGCTAGTGGCTCCCCGGGTCTGCAGTACTTC
NA	TRBD1	TRBV25-1	15	TRBJ1-4	CASSGDSATNEKLFF	TGTGCCAGCAGTGGGGACAGTGCAACTAATGAAAAACTGTTTTTT
NA	TRBD2	TRBV5-1	16	TRBJ2-7	CASSLGSGRAEYEQYF	TGCGCCAGCAGCTTGGGTAGCGGGAGGGCCGAGTACGAGCAGTACTTC
NA	NA	TRBV7-9	12	TRBJ2-7	CASSSTVYEQYF	TGTGCCAGCAGCTCAACGGTCTACGAGCAGTACTTC
NA	NA	TRBV7-9	13	TRBJ2-7	CASSLVGAWEQYF	TGTGCCAGCAGCTTAGTGGGGGCTTGGGAGCAGTACTTC
NA	TRBD2	TRBV25-1	16	TRBJ2-3	CASSASPGLVTDTQYF	TGTGCCAGCAGTGCCTCCCCGGGACTAGTGACAGATACGCAGTATTTT
NA	NA	TRBV6-1	14	TRBJ2-2	CASSQTRATGELFF	TGTGCCAGCAGTCAGACCAGGGCCACCGGGGAGCTGTTTTTT
NA	NA	TRBV18	14	TRBJ1-1	CASSPRTENTEAFF	TGTGCCAGCTCACCAAGGACTGAGAACACTGAAGCTTTCTTT
NA	NA	TRBV5-5	14	TRBJ2-1	CASSLGLAGDEQFF	TGTGCCAGCAGCTTAGGTCTAGCTGGCGATGAGCAGTTCTTC
NA	NA	TRBV28	16	TRBJ1-3	CASSLSYRSSGNTIYF	TGTGCCAGCAGTTTATCCTACAGGAGCTCTGGAAACACCATATATTTT
NA	TRBD2	TRBV4-1	14	TRBJ2-7	CASSQVLAAYEQYF	TGCGCCAGCAGCCAAGTCCTAGCGGCCTACGAGCAGTACTTC
NA	TRBD1	TRBV7-2	14	TRBJ2-7	CASSLGDRVDEQYF	TGTGCCAGCAGCTTAGGGGACAGGGTCGACGAGCAGTACTTC
NA	NA	TRBV28	11	TRBJ2-3	CASGRGYTQYF	TGTGCCAGCGGGAGGGGGTATACGCAGTATTTT
NA	TRBD1	TRBV7-9	13	TRBJ1-2	CASSSQGADGYTF	TGTGCCAGCAGTAGCCAGGGGGCGGACGGCTACACCTTC
NA	TRBD1	TRBV10-3	17	TRBJ2-7	CAISDRVRTGASYEQYF	TGTGCCATCAGTGACAGAGTCAGGACAGGGGCTTCCTACGAGCAGTACTTC
NA	NA	TRBV11-2	15	TRBJ2-5	CASSLGGGLQETQYF	TGTGCCAGCAGCTTAGGTGGGGGCCTCCAAGAGACCCAGTACTTC
NA	NA	TRBV4-3	14	TRBJ1-4	CASSQDRVGGKLFF	TGCGCCAGCAGCCAAGATCGTGTGGGGGGAAAACTGTTTTTT
once	NA	TRBV4-1	13	TRBJ1-5	CASSQAPYQPQHF	TGCGCCAGCAGCCAAGCCCCCTATCAGCCCCAGCATTTT